Shown below are 23 T cell receptor beta chains from a single sample sequenced in a study of blood T cell repertoires in COVID-19. Profiling relied on immunoSEQ multiplex PCR, and the TCRdb table lists in-frame clones only, not all of them. The data hold about 110,000 clones, with roughly two thirds observed a single time. Sequencing used peripheral blood. The receptor source for this set is a man older than 75 with acute or convalescent COVID-19.

The chain couples TRBV30 to TRBJ1-1, with 9 bases fitting TRBD1. CDR3 length equals 14 residues. V shed 4 bases and J 6 bases; nucleotides not matched to a gene: 9. Germline V CDR1 and CDR2: GTSNPN, SVGIG (reference sequence). The CDR3 is CAWTGQGAFAEAFF. DNA for the CDR3: TGTGCCTGGACGGGACAGGGTGCATTCGCTGAAGCTTTCTTT.

The rearrangement uses TRBV28 and TRBJ1-3; 8 nucleotides match TRBD1. There are 14 residues in the CDR3. The V segment lost 8 bases and the J segment 3 bases; nucleotides outside the gene matches: 6. CDR1 is MDHEN and CDR2 is SYDVKM in the germline V gene. The CDR3 DNA follows: TGTGCCAGCCGGCAAACAGGGGGTGGAAACACCATATATTTT. This sequence encodes CASRQTGGGNTIYF.

This clone was seen a few times. The rearrangement links TRBV18 to TRBJ2-1; no clear D. Germline-derived CDR1 and CDR2 are KGHSH and LQKENI. V was clipped by 4 bases and J by 0 bases, with 10 bases between them. The CDR3 spans 15 residues. The CDR3 nucleotides are TGTGCCAGCTCACTATACACGGGCTCCTACAATGAGCAGTTCTTC. This sequence encodes CASSLYTGSYNEQFF.

The chain recombines TRBV5-1 with TRBJ1-1; 8 nucleotides line up with TRBD1. J gave up 4 bases and V 4 bases, and 3 bases lay outside the gene matches. The CDR3 extends over 13 amino acids. Germline assignment: CDR1 SGHRS and CDR2 YFSETQ. This CDR3 is CASSTGGTTEAFF. The DNA for the CDR3 is TGCGCCAGCAGCACAGGGGGAACCACTGAAGCTTTCTTT.

This clone was seen only once. The rearrangement uses TRBV4-3 and TRBJ1-2; 10 bases map to TRBD1. The CDR3 sequence is 15 residues long. The germline gives CDR1 LGHNA, CDR2 YSLEER. Unmatched junction bases numbered 9, after V lost 2 bases and J lost 9 bases. DNA of the CDR3: TGCGCCAGCAGCCAACAATGGGACAGGGGCCTCAGCTACACCTTC. Its translation is CASSQQWDRGLSYTF.

V and J are TRBV7-2 and TRBJ2-3; the match to TRBD2 covers 7 bases. The germline V gene has CDR1 SGHTA and CDR2 FQGNSA. V lost 4 bases to trimming and J lost 0 bases; unmatched junction nucleotides: 4. This CDR3 comprises 15 residues. The DNA of the CDR3 is TGTGCCAGCAGCTGGGGACTAACAAGCACAGATACGCAGTATTTT. As protein: CASSWGLTSTDTQYF.

V gene TRBV11-3 combines with J gene TRBJ1-6; unclear D gene. Germline assignment: CDR1 SGHNT and CDR2 YENEEA. V lost 0 bases and J lost 10, with 7 bases in between. The CDR3 extends over 13 amino acids. In DNA, the CDR3 is TGTGCCAGCAGCTTAGACGAGGTATCACCCCTCCACTTT. This translates into CASSLDEVSPLHF.

The chain couples TRBV5-1 to TRBJ2-7; 10 bases map to TRBD2. The length of the CDR3 is 13 residues. V was clipped by 0 bases and J by 10 bases; unmatched bases: 4. CDR1 is SGHRS and CDR2 is YFSETQ in the germline V gene. The CDR3 DNA reads as TGCGCCAGCAGCTTGGAAGGGACTAGCGATCAGTACTTC. Translated: CASSLEGTSDQYF.

This clone was seen a few times. The chain has TRBV6-1 and TRBJ1-4; D gene unclear. Germline V gene sequence: CDR1 MNHNS, CDR2 SASEGT. Deletions cut 3 bases from V and 1 base from J, with 9 bases between. This CDR3 spans 15 amino acids. CDR3 amino acids: CASSDAGRTNEKLFF. CDR3 sequence (DNA): TGTGCCAGCAGTGACGCTGGGCGAACTAATGAAAAACTGTTTTTT.

The rearrangement links TRBV4-2 to TRBJ2-6, with 9 bases identical to TRBD2. V shed 4 bases, J shed 3 bases, and the junction held 13 bases outside the gene matches. The CDR3 consists of 19 residues. CDR1 LGHNA and CDR2 YNFKEQ come from the germline V gene. CDR3 bases: TGTGCCAGCAGCCCCGAAGGGGCTAGCGGGATAGATGGGGCCAACGTCCTGACTTTC. Protein product: CASSPEGASGIDGANVLTF.

The genes are TRBV7-8 and TRBJ2-1; weak D call: TRBD2 (6 bases). The length of the CDR3 is 15 residues. CDR1 is SGHVS and CDR2 is FQNEAQ in the germline V gene. V gave up 3 bases and J gave up 12 bases, with 21 bases separating them. The DNA for the CDR3 is TGTGCCAGCAGCTTCACGGGAGCCTCCTCTGCTGGGCAGTTCTTC. Its translation is CASSFTGASSAGQFF.

This clone has a handful of counts. The CDR3 loop reads CASSIALAGPDTQYF. CDR3 nucleotide sequence: TGTGCCAGCAGCATCGCCCTAGCGGGACCAGATACGCAGTATTTT. The chain links TRBV5-4 to TRBJ2-3; 9 bases match TRBD2. Germline V gene sequence: CDR1 SGHNT, CDR2 YYREEE (reference sequence). This CDR3 has 15 amino acids. V trimming: 4 bases; J trimming: 4 bases; junction bases outside the gene matches: 7.

The CDR3 DNA follows: TGTGCCAGCAGTTACTCGACAGTCGGTGTCAATGAGCAGTTCTTC. It translates to CASSYSTVGVNEQFF. V gene TRBV6-5 combines with J gene TRBJ2-1; D is possibly TRBD1 (5 bases). There are 15 residues in the CDR3. Germline CDR1 is MNHEY and CDR2 is SVGAGI. Between the trimmed V and J ends, which lost 0 bases and 6 bases, there was a span of 12 bases.

There are many counts of this clone. The chain recombines TRBV11-2 with TRBJ2-1, with TRBD1 as a possible D gene (5 bases). V dropped 5 bases and J dropped 6 bases, with 20 bases sitting between them. Per the germline V gene, CDR1 is SGHAT and CDR2 is FQNNGV. CDR3 length equals 16 residues. The CDR3, as DNA: TGTGCCAGCAGCCTTTACCAGGGAAGGGCCTCCAATGAGCAGTTCTTC. It specifies CASSLYQGRASNEQFF.

The chain is built from TRBV25-1 and TRBJ2-7; tentative D call: TRBD2 (5 bases). The CDR3 contains 14 residues. Germline V CDR1 and CDR2: MGHDK, SYGVNS. The V end lost 8 bases, the J end lost 0 bases, and 14 bases lay between the germline ends. The CDR3 DNA reads as TGTGCCAGCCGGGCCAGGAGCGGCTCCTACGAGCAGTACTTC. Residues: CASRARSGSYEQYF.

V and J are TRBV19 and TRBJ1-2; D is possibly TRBD1 (5 bases). The CDR3 sequence is 16 residues long. The V gene lost 4 bases and the J gene lost 6 bases, with 21 bases spanning the gap. Looked up from germline, CDR1 is LNHDA and CDR2 is SQIVND (reference sequence). The CDR3 here is CASSKTHAGGPHGYTF. DNA of the CDR3: TGTGCCAGTAGTAAAACCCACGCGGGGGGACCTCATGGCTACACCTTC.

This clone was detected ten times or more. The V gene is TRBV4-2, the J gene TRBJ2-1, with 8 bases lining up with TRBD2. The V and J ends lost 8 bases and 8 bases, in that order; junction bases with no gene match: 17. CDR3 length: 16 residues. Per the germline V gene, CDR1 is LGHNA and CDR2 is YNFKEQ. This CDR3 reads CASDGGKGSGADEQFF. The DNA for the CDR3 is TGTGCCAGCGACGGCGGGAAGGGTAGCGGGGCAGATGAGCAGTTCTTC.

The chain combines TRBV15 with TRBJ2-7, with a possible D match to TRBD2 (6 bases). Per germline, CDR1 LNHNV and CDR2 YYDKDF (reference sequence). This CDR3 is built from 16 residues. The V end lost 3 bases, the J end lost 3 bases, and 18 bases lay between the germline ends. CDR3 region: CATSRGTGEPGYEQYF. CDR3 DNA: TGTGCCACCAGCAGGGGGACGGGGGAGCCGGGCTACGAGCAGTACTTC.

The chain joins TRBV6-5 to TRBJ2-3; 8 bases are a match to TRBD1. The germline CDR1 and CDR2 sequences are MNHEY and SVGAGI. This CDR3 is 14 amino acids long. J was trimmed by 2 bases and V by 7 bases; bases with no gene match: 5. The CDR3 DNA follows: TGTGCCAGCAACACAGGGGGTACCACAGATACGCAGTATTTT. This translates into CASNTGGTTDTQYF.

This clone appeared once. The chain carries TRBV7-8 and TRBJ1-5, with D maybe TRBD1 (5 bases). The CDR3 length is 15 residues. Germline V gives CDR1 SGHVS, CDR2 FQNEAQ. Trimming cost V 0 bases and J 6 bases, with 12 bases left between them. The CDR3 DNA follows: TGTGCCAGCAGCTTAGCGCAGGGAGGGGTTCAGCCCCAGCATTTT. Translating gives CASSLAQGGVQPQHF.

This clone has just a few counts. The chain carries TRBV7-9 and TRBJ1-5; D possibly corresponds to TRBD1 (5 bases). The V gene's germline CDR1 is SEHNR and CDR2 FQNEAQ (reference sequence). Trimming stripped 5 bases from V and 7 bases from J, with 12 bases between. The CDR3 extends over 13 amino acids. The CDR3 here is CASSDSLGQPQHF. The CDR3 nucleotides are TGTGCCAGCAGCGACAGCTTAGGCCAGCCCCAGCATTTT.

The V call is TRBV2, the J call TRBJ2-5, with 7 bases fitting TRBD2. The junction had 9 bases not matched to a gene; V was cut back by 7 bases and J by 4 bases. Germline loops: CDR1 SNHLY, CDR2 FYNNEI. The CDR3 runs 14 residues. CDR3 in amino acids: CASKASSGTETQYF. The CDR3 DNA follows: TGTGCCAGCAAGGCGAGCAGCGGGACAGAGACCCAGTACTTC.

This chain uses TRBV7-8 with TRBJ1-5, with 10 bases fitting TRBD1. This CDR3 region has 16 residues. The V gene's germline CDR1 is SGHVS and CDR2 FQNEAQ. J was trimmed by 6 bases and V by 5 bases; bases with no gene match: 10. CDR3 protein: CASSQLGTGVGQPQHF. The CDR3 DNA sequence: TGTGCCAGCAGCCAGCTAGGGACAGGGGTCGGTCAGCCCCAGCATTTT.